The T cell receptor (beta chain) described here comes from a study of shared clonotypes between healthy human individuals. Study outcomes and limitations: In the sorted subsets, rarefaction showed sequencing was incomplete despite large depth.

Of note for this clone: Antigen: not known.

Produced via immunoSEQ multiplex PCR; TCRdb's table is partial and in-frame only. This table has about 1 million clones, 65% to 80% appearing once. Subsets obtained from CD4+ cells comprised CD45RA+ naive and CD45RA-negative memory cells. The CDR3 is 19 amino acids. CDR1 and CDR2 from the germline V gene are MNHNS and SASEGT. The V gene lost 1 base and the J gene lost 3 bases, with 21 bases spanning the gap. This chain joins TRBV6-1 and TRBJ1-4; D possibly corresponds to TRBD1 (5 bases). The TCR originated in a man aged 18 to 29 in good health. Sequenced material: memory CD4+ T cells sorted from blood. The subset is: CD45RA-negative fraction. CDR3 residues: CASSEDPMLGTLPNEKLFF. CDR3 sequence (DNA): TGTGCCAGCAGTGAAGACCCTATGCTGGGGACCCTTCCTAATGAAAAACTGTTTTTT.